A single sample gave rise to the 5 T cell receptor beta chains below, sequenced in a study of identical twins. TCRdb independently ran MiXCR on the 5' RACE reads; one entry per CDR3 protein. The sample has 700,000 or so distinct CDR3 sequences, 21% seen once; the top ten hold roughly 4%. The same sample was also used in a study of T cells expressing NK-cell markers.

Sequencing was carried out using PBMCs. Every receptor here comes from a woman under 30 in good health.

This sequence joins TRBV20-1 and TRBJ2-1; 12 bases align to TRBD2. J was trimmed by 5 bases and V by 6 bases; bases with no gene match: 5. In germline, CDR1 is DFQATT, CDR2 SNEGSKA (reference sequence). CDR3 length equals 14 residues. The CDR3: CSAASGRGDNEQFF. CDR3 coding DNA: TGCAGTGCGGCTAGCGGGAGGGGCGACAATGAGCAGTTCTTC.

This clonotype was seen only once. The genes are TRBV24-1 and TRBJ2-3; 10 bases agree with TRBD2. The length of the CDR3 is 15 residues. Per germline, CDR1 KGHDR and CDR2 SFDVKD. V gave up 4 bases and J gave up 5 bases; unmatched junction bases: 5. The CDR3 DNA is TGTGCCACCAGTGACGGGGGACTAGCGCAAGATACGCAGTATTTT. It codes for CATSDGGLAQDTQYF.

In its sample, this clonotype was seen many times. The chain combines TRBV29-1 with TRBJ2-7; the match to TRBD1 covers 7 bases. The CDR3 is made up of 13 amino acids. CDR1 is SQVTM, CDR2 ANQGSEA, per germline. V lost 4 bases to trimming and J lost 2 bases; unmatched junction nucleotides: 5. The CDR3 here is CSVATGTTYEQYF. In DNA form, the CDR3 reads TGCAGCGTTGCGACAGGGACCACCTACGAGCAGTACTTC.

The V call is TRBV10-1, the J call TRBJ2-1; TRBD2 is a possible D gene (5 bases). V gave up 6 bases and J gave up 3 bases, with 15 bases separating them. CDR1 WNHNN and CDR2 SYGVQD come from the germline V gene (reference sequence). The CDR3 totals 15 residues. As DNA, the CDR3 is TGCGCCAGCAGCCCCGGGGTAGCCGACTACAATGAGCAGTTCTTC. Its protein product is CASSPGVADYNEQFF.

This clonotype occurred a few times. V and J are TRBV10-2 and TRBJ2-1; TRBD2 aligns across 10 bases. J was trimmed by 0 bases and V by 7 bases; bases with no gene match: 9. Germline CDR1 and CDR2: WSHSY and SAAADI. CDR3 length: 17 residues. CDR3 in amino acids: CASIREREGSSYNEQFF. CDR3 DNA: TGCGCCAGCATCAGAGAGCGGGAGGGCTCCTCCTACAATGAGCAGTTCTTC.